This T cell receptor (beta chain) was captured in a study of CD8+ T cells in alopecia areata. Peripheral blood and lesional scalp punch biopsies were taken from alopecia areata patients. The sorting of PBMCs gave CD4+ and CD8+ T cells. CDR1 is MNHEY, CDR2 SVGAGI, per germline. V lost 2 bases and J lost 3, with 14 bases in between. This CDR3 has 16 amino acids. Once RNA had been extracted, it was reverse transcribed into cDNA to act as the sequencing template. Produced via immunoSEQ multiplex PCR; TCRdb's table is partial and in-frame only. The table shows 20,000 to 30,000 clones, with roughly half occurring only once. On this clone itself: Antigen specificity is unknown.

Findings of the study overall: The study found higher clonality in lesional than normal scalp, especially in alopecia totalis/universalis. Sharing of TCR sequences between patients (possibly for HLA-related reasons) was less clear than in mice.

The chain carries TRBV6-5 and TRBJ2-4; possible D gene TRBD1, 6 bases. This clonotype was sampled from a human donor with alopecia areata. The sample taken for sequencing was NKG2D-high CD8+ T cells sorted from blood. This CDR3 reads CASSYPPLGGKNIQYF. CDR3 nucleotides: TGTGCCAGCAGTTACCCCCCTCTAGGGGGCAAAAACATTCAGTACTTC.